These T cell receptor beta chains were read from a single sample in a study of radiotherapy plus CTLA-4 blockade in lung cancer. Data came from immunoSEQ multiplex PCR; TCRdb stores just in-frame clones and leaves some out. This table holds 80,000 to 100,000 clones, approximately 85% found once. Here the sequenced sample was peripheral blood, taken from a patient treated with radiotherapy plus ipilimumab. Receptor source: a human donor with non-small cell lung cancer who had a partial response to radiotherapy plus ipilimumab. Each CDR3 is given with its conserved first and last residue. D genes are given only for firm matches. Part of the rows lack a size; the others show once, few, many or a class for expanded clones.

TRBD2,TRBJ2-7,NA,TRBV28,CASRNLAGGSYEQYF,TGTGCCAGCAGGAATCTAGCGGGAGGCTCCTACGAGCAGTACTTC
TRBD1,TRBJ2-5,NA,TRBV5-1,CASSRTGPETQYF,TGCGCCAGCAGCCGGACAGGACCAGAGACCCAGTACTTC
NA,TRBJ1-2,few,TRBV10-1,CASSEGGSYGYTF,TGCGCCAGCAGTGAAGGCGGCTCCTATGGCTACACCTTC
NA,TRBJ1-1,NA,TRBV5-4,CASSLLGSGTEAFF,TGTGCCAGCAGCTTGCTGGGGAGCGGGACTGAAGCTTTCTTT
NA,TRBJ2-2,few,TRBV5-1,CASSPGSSKTPGELFF,TGCGCCAGCAGCCCGGGGTCCTCGAAAACGCCCGGGGAGCTGTTTTTT
TRBD1,TRBJ1-2,NA,TRBV27,CASSSSGTALSSGYTF,TGTGCCAGCAGTTCCTCCGGGACAGCCTTATCCTCTGGCTACACCTTC
NA,TRBJ1-2,NA,TRBV10-2,CASSVPGTLDGYTF,TGCGCCAGCAGTGTGCCCGGGACACTTGATGGCTACACCTTC
NA,TRBJ1-5,NA,TRBV30,CAWSALKFGGQEGQPQHF,TGTGCCTGGAGCGCATTAAAGTTCGGGGGGCAAGAGGGTCAGCCCCAGCATTTT
NA,TRBJ2-5,few,TRBV28,CASSLSGTGETQYF,TGTGCCAGCAGTCTTAGCGGGACAGGGGAGACCCAGTACTTC
NA,TRBJ1-1,once,TRBV28,CASSFGDRTSTEAFF,TGTGCCAGCAGTTTTGGAGACAGGACGAGCACTGAAGCTTTCTTT
TRBD1,TRBJ2-3,NA,TRBV18,CASSPPGQISTDTQYF,TGTGCCAGCTCACCTCCGGGACAGATTAGCACAGATACGCAGTATTTT
NA,TRBJ2-2,NA,TRBV11-2,CASSFPSNTGELFF,TGTGCCAGCAGCTTTCCCTCGAACACCGGGGAGCTGTTTTTT
NA,TRBJ1-4,NA,TRBV28,CASSLLRANEKLFF,TGTGCCAGCAGTTTATTGAGGGCCAACGAAAAACTGTTTTTT
NA,TRBJ2-4,NA,TRBV21-1,CASSQTGAEAKNIQYF,TGTGCCAGCAGCCAAACAGGGGCCGAAGCCAAAAACATTCAGTACTTC
NA,TRBJ2-5,NA,TRBV28,CASRSRTRETQYF,TGTGCCAGCAGATCGAGGACACGAGAGACCCAGTACTTC
NA,TRBJ2-1,NA,TRBV2,CASRYSRDEQFF,TGTGCCAGCAGATACAGCAGGGATGAGCAGTTCTTC
NA,TRBJ1-1,NA,TRBV5-1,CASRSNLGALNTEAFF,TGCGCCAGCAGATCTAATTTGGGAGCCTTGAACACTGAAGCTTTCTTT
TRBD1,TRBJ2-1,NA,TRBV5-1,CASSNPQGDDEQFF,TGCGCCAGCAGCAACCCTCAGGGGGATGATGAGCAGTTCTTC
NA,TRBJ2-3,NA,TRBV9,CASSPLRAADTQYF,TGTGCCAGCAGCCCACTACGCGCCGCAGATACGCAGTATTTT
NA,TRBJ1-1,NA,TRBV6-1,CASSPGRGKAFF,TGTGCCAGCAGCCCCGGACGGGGGAAAGCTTTCTTT
TRBD2,TRBJ2-1,NA,TRBV7-8,CASSTPRTSGSKGQYNEQFF,TGTGCCAGCAGCACCCCGAGGACTAGCGGGAGTAAGGGGCAGTACAATGAGCAGTTCTTC
NA,TRBJ1-1,few,TRBV2,CASSGDMNTEAFF,TGTGCCAGCAGCGGGGACATGAACACTGAAGCTTTCTTT
TRBD1,TRBJ1-5,NA,TRBV10-3,CAISLDRGPSQPQHF,TGTGCCATCAGCTTGGACAGGGGACCGTCGCAGCCCCAGCATTTT
NA,TRBJ2-3,NA,TRBV5-5,CASSLEGPRGSTDTQYF,TGTGCCAGCAGCTTGGAGGGCCCTCGGGGTAGCACAGATACGCAGTATTTT
NA,TRBJ2-1,NA,TRBV29-1,CSVESGVEQFF,TGCAGCGTTGAATCAGGGGTGGAGCAGTTCTTC
TRBD1,TRBJ2-2,NA,TRBV6-1,CASEKPGQDTGELFF,TGTGCCAGCGAGAAACCGGGACAGGACACCGGGGAGCTGTTTTTT
NA,TRBJ2-7,NA,TRBV28,CASKTRAGSYEQYF,TGTGCCAGCAAGACAAGGGCGGGCTCCTACGAGCAGTACTTC
NA,TRBJ1-2,once,TRBV19,CASSRDGGGYGYTF,TGTGCCAGTAGCCGGGACGGGGGAGGCTATGGCTACACCTTC
NA,TRBJ2-1,NA,TRBV14,CASSRQGALGTNLPDEQFF,TGTGCCAGTTCCCGTCAGGGGGCCCTCGGGACTAACCTCCCCGATGAGCAGTTCTTC
TRBD2,TRBJ2-1,NA,TRBV5-1,CASSLAVLAGGGEQFF,TGCGCCAGCAGCTTGGCCGTTCTAGCGGGAGGTGGAGAGCAGTTCTTC
NA,TRBJ2-1,NA,TRBV15,CATSSEEAGNYNEQFF,TGTGCCACCAGCAGTGAGGAAGCGGGTAACTACAATGAGCAGTTCTTC
TRBD1,TRBJ1-3,NA,TRBV30,CAWSVQGLGGNTIYF,TGTGCCTGGAGTGTACAGGGGCTGGGTGGAAACACCATATATTTT
TRBD2,TRBJ2-7,NA,TRBV5-1,CASSLASTSGKTYEQYF,TGCGCCAGCAGCTTGGCCTCGACTAGCGGGAAAACCTACGAGCAGTACTTC
TRBD1,TRBJ1-2,NA,TRBV6-5,CASRPGTGPGYTF,TGTGCCAGCAGACCCGGGACAGGGCCCGGCTACACCTTC
NA,TRBJ2-4,NA,TRBV21-1,CASSAPGRRAKNIQYF,TGTGCCAGCAGCGCCCCAGGGAGGAGGGCCAAAAACATTCAGTACTTC
TRBD1,TRBJ1-5,NA,TRBV19,CASSLAGTGDQPQHF,TGTGCCAGTAGTCTAGCCGGGACAGGGGATCAGCCCCAGCATTTT
NA,TRBJ2-5,NA,TRBV5-1,CASSLRMGRETQYF,TGCGCCAGCAGCTTGCGGATGGGGCGGGAGACCCAGTACTTC
TRBD1,TRBJ1-1,NA,TRBV30,CACKGGKPEAFF,TGTGCCTGTAAAGGGGGCAAACCTGAAGCTTTCTTT
NA,TRBJ2-5,NA,TRBV5-1,CASSFGRRLGETQYF,TGCGCCAGCAGCTTCGGCCGTCGGCTAGGAGAGACCCAGTACTTC
NA,TRBJ2-7,few,TRBV21-1,CASSKGSGTGFYEQYF,TGTGCCAGCAGCAAAGGCTCCGGGACAGGGTTCTACGAGCAGTACTTC
TRBD2,TRBJ2-2,NA,TRBV9,CASSPEGLAGVGGELFF,TGTGCCAGCAGCCCAGAGGGGCTAGCGGGAGTAGGCGGGGAGCTGTTTTTT
NA,TRBJ2-2,NA,TRBV29-1,CSVESRLAPNTGELFF,TGCAGCGTTGAAAGTAGGCTAGCTCCGAACACCGGGGAGCTGTTTTTT
NA,TRBJ2-7,NA,TRBV29-1,CSVGDSLYEQYF,TGCAGCGTTGGTGACAGTCTCTACGAGCAGTACTTC
TRBD2,TRBJ2-3,once,TRBV7-2,CASSPWGGDTQYF,TGTGCCAGCAGCCCCTGGGGAGGGGATACGCAGTATTTT
NA,TRBJ1-2,NA,TRBV2,CASIQSSAGLYGYTF,TGTGCCAGCATACAGAGCTCCGCAGGCCTCTATGGCTACACCTTC
TRBD1,TRBJ2-6,NA,TRBV28,CASTRDRDNVLTF,TGTGCCAGCACACGCGACAGGGACAACGTCCTGACTTTC
NA,TRBJ2-6,NA,TRBV19,CASHGHLSGANVLTF,TGTGCCAGTCACGGACACCTCTCTGGGGCCAACGTCCTGACTTTC
NA,TRBJ2-4,NA,TRBV28,CASSLSQDDIQYF,TGTGCCAGCAGTTTGAGCCAGGATGACATTCAGTACTTC
TRBD1,TRBJ2-1,NA,TRBV6-1,CASSPGTGGWNEQFF,TGTGCCAGCAGTCCCGGGACAGGGGGATGGAATGAGCAGTTCTTC